The 12 T cell receptor beta chains reported below all come from one sample, sequenced in a study of graft-versus-host responses after intestinal transplantation. The data were produced by immunoSEQ multiplex PCR, yet TCRdb's version contains in-frame clones alone and is incomplete. The table lists roughly 110,000 clones, roughly 87% of them singletons. Their target antigens are unknown. This specimen consisted of unstimulated CD4+ T cells sorted from spleen or lymph node cells, obtained before transplant. Receptors were obtained from a human donor who was the organ donor for an intestinal transplant.

This clone was observed a handful of times. This chain links TRBV6-6 with TRBJ2-7; 7 bases are shared with TRBD2. The CDR3 totals 13 residues. J lost 3 bases, V lost 2 bases, and 1 base had no gene match. CDR1 is MNHNY, CDR2 SVGAGI, per germline (reference sequence). CDR3 in DNA: TGTGCCAGCAGTTACCAGCGGGACTACGAGCAGTACTTC. Its protein product is CASSYQRDYEQYF.

The CDR3 nucleotides are TGTGCCAGCAGGCCTAATCACTATAATTCACCCCTCCACTTT. Its translation is CASRPNHYNSPLHF. The genes are TRBV6-6 and TRBJ1-6; the D is unclear. V was trimmed by 6 bases and J by 3 bases, leaving 9 bases between them. The CDR3 loop spans 14 amino acids. The germline V gene encodes CDR1 MNHNY and CDR2 SVGAGI (reference sequence).

The V call is TRBV9, the J call TRBJ1-4; D unresolved. The CDR3 runs 14 residues. Germline-derived CDR1 and CDR2 are SGDLS and YYNGEE. Trimming cost V 3 bases and J 6 bases, with 12 bases left between them. The chain's CDR3 is CASSAQPLDEKLFF. The CDR3 DNA reads TGTGCCAGCAGCGCCCAGCCTCTTGATGAAAAACTGTTTTTT.

The chain couples TRBV7-3 to TRBJ2-2; D ambiguous. Trimming took off 3 bases at V and 2 bases at J, with 7 bases between the two ends. The CDR3 spans 14 residues. Germline V lookup: CDR1 SGHTA, CDR2 FQGTGA. The CDR3 is CASSFYLNTGELFF. DNA for the CDR3: TGTGCCAGCAGCTTCTACTTAAACACCGGGGAGCTGTTTTTT.

For the CDR3, the DNA is TGTGCCAGGAGACTAGCGGGAGCCACAGATACGCAGTATTTT. It is translated as CARRLAGATDTQYF. The gene calls are TRBV2 and TRBJ2-3; TRBD2 aligns across 12 bases. Trimming took 9 bases from V and 2 from J; bases not matched to a gene: 3. The CDR3 sequence is 14 residues long. Germline V gene lookup returns CDR1 SNHLY and CDR2 FYNNEI. Complete variable domain (other parts from reference TRBV2 and TRBJ2-3): EPEVTQTPSHQVTQMGQEVILRCVPISNHLYFYWYRQILGQKVEFLVSFYNNEISEKSEIFDDQFSVERPDGSNFTLKIRSTKLEDSAMYFCARRLAGATDTQYFGPGTRLTVL.

The rearrangement uses TRBV5-4 and TRBJ2-5; unclear D gene. The ends were cut back, 4 bases at V and 5 bases at J, with 15 bases in the middle. CDR3 size: 14 residues. Germline CDR1 is SGHNT and CDR2 is YYREEE (reference sequence). The CDR3, as DNA: TGTGCCAGCAGCCCGGATCCCTCGAGGGAGACCCAGTACTTC. It is translated as CASSPDPSRETQYF.

The V gene is TRBV21-1, the J gene TRBJ1-3; the D segment call TRBD1 is taken from the table without a DNA check. TRBV21-1 is marked as a pseudogene. The CDR3 extends over 17 amino acids. CDR3 sequence reads: CASSKNWFKGSGNTIYF. Here the CDR3 DNA reads TGTGCCAGCAGCAAAAATTGGTTTAAGGGGTCAGGAAACACCATATATTTT.

The chain combines TRBV6-5 with TRBJ2-2, with no clear D. Germline values: CDR1 MNHEY, CDR2 SVGAGI. This CDR3 region has 12 residues. V lost 6 bases and J 3 bases, leaving 5 bases between the germline ends. Here the CDR3 DNA reads TGTGCCAGCAGAGTAGACACCGGGGAGCTGTTTTTT. This sequence encodes CASRVDTGELFF.

The chain couples TRBV6-5 to TRBJ1-2; tentatively, D is TRBD1 (5 bases). Trimming took off 0 bases at V and 4 bases at J, with 9 bases between the two ends. The CDR3 totals 14 residues. Per germline, CDR1 MNHEY and CDR2 SVGAGI. Written as DNA, the CDR3 is TGTGCCAGCAGTTACTCGCAGGGCGTCTATGGCTACACCTTC. As protein: CASSYSQGVYGYTF.

The V and J genes are TRBV7-2 and TRBJ1-4; 9 bases are a match to TRBD1. The CDR3 runs 15 residues. V gave up 4 bases and J gave up 8 bases; unmatched junction bases: 8. The germline CDR1 and CDR2 sequences are SGHTA and FQGNSA. CDR3 region: CASSSRTGAQEKLFF. CDR3 DNA: TGTGCCAGCAGCTCCAGGACAGGGGCTCAGGAAAAACTGTTTTTT.

This clone was counted only a few times. The chain couples TRBV9 to TRBJ2-2, with D perhaps matching TRBD1 (8 bases). V lost 3 bases and J 2 bases, leaving 23 bases between the germline ends. Germline CDR1 and CDR2: SGDLS and YYNGEE. This CDR3 is 19 amino acids long. CDR3 DNA: TGTGCCAGCAGCGCCCCGTTGGGGTACAGGGGGGGTAACACCGGGGAGCTGTTTTTT. The encoded protein is CASSAPLGYRGGNTGELFF.

The count of this clone is one. This chain uses TRBV13 with TRBJ2-1; 8 bases align to TRBD2. CDR1 is PRHDT, CDR2 FYEKMQ, per germline (reference sequence). With 5 bases clipped from V and 5 bases from J, the junction kept 8 bases outside the gene matches. The CDR3 contains 15 residues. The CDR3 DNA follows: TGTGCCAGCAGCCTCCCAATAGCGGGACACAATGAGCAGTTCTTC. Translated: CASSLPIAGHNEQFF.